Listed below are T cell receptor beta chains from one sample, sequenced in a study of blood T cells in healthy people across ages. Using its own MiXCR run on the 5' RACE reads, TCRdb lists one record per CDR3 protein. In the table there are 800,000 to 1,300,000 distinct CDR3 sequences, roughly a quarter of which are singletons. A further study also used this sample, focusing on T cells of mothers and their children.

What was sequenced was blood. The receptors shown here come from a girl aged 2-10 years in good health. CDR3s include the opening cysteine and the closing phenylalanine or tryptophan. The D gene is left open where the match is weak. Rows may omit the clone size; those that give it use once, few, many or a size class.

TRBJ1-2,TRBV4-2,few,15,TRBD1,TGTGCCAGCAGCCAACCCCGGGACAGCCTTAGTGTCTACACCTTC,CASSQPRDSLSVYTF
TRBJ2-1,TRBV7-3,once,13,.,TGTGCCAGCAGCCCACTAGGTCTGAATGAGCAGTTCTTC,CASSPLGLNEQFF
TRBJ1-1,TRBV6-5,.,15,.,TGTGCCAGCAGTTCCTACGGGCTGATGAACACTGAAGCTTTCTTT,CASSSYGLMNTEAFF
TRBJ2-3,TRBV29-1,.,17,TRBD2,TGCAGCGTTGAAGATCCATTCCCCGGGGGGGATACAGATACGCAGTATTTT,CSVEDPFPGGDTDTQYF
TRBJ1-4,TRBV20-1,.,13,TRBD1,TGCAGTGCTACGACAGGGGTTGGTGAAAAACTGTTTTTT,CSATTGVGEKLFF
TRBJ2-1,TRBV18,few,16,TRBD2,TGTGCCAGCTCACCAAGCGGGAGGGCCTTCCACAATGAGCAGTTCTTC,CASSPSGRAFHNEQFF
TRBJ1-1,TRBV20-1,.,12,TRBD1,TGCAGTGCTCCGACAGGGCTGGCTGAAGCTTTCTTT,CSAPTGLAEAFF
TRBJ1-5,TRBV20-1,.,17,.,TGCAGTGCTAGTTCAGGAGATGGGGGGTTTGCGCTGCAGCCCCAGCATTTT,CSASSGDGGFALQPQHF
TRBJ1-2,TRBV5-1,few,17,.,TGCGCCAGCAGCTTGGAAGGGACATCCTTCTCTAACTATGGCTACACCTTC,CASSLEGTSFSNYGYTF
TRBJ2-2,TRBV12-3/TRBV12-4,.,15,.,TGTGCCAGCAGTAAAGGGGGAACTGGGGGCGAGGAGCTGTTTTTT,CASSKGGTGGEELFF
TRBJ2-7,TRBV29-1,.,12,.,TGCAGCGCAGCAGTGGCTGGGTACGAGCAGTACTTC,CSAAVAGYEQYF
TRBJ2-3,TRBV6-5,few,14,.,TGTGCCAGCAGTCCTCCTCAAACCACAGATACGCAGTATTTT,CASSPPQTTDTQYF
TRBJ2-3,TRBV7-9,few,18,.,TGTGCCAGCAGCTTAGTCTACCGGGTAGCCCGTAGCACAGATACGCAGTATTTT,CASSLVYRVARSTDTQYF
TRBJ2-5,TRBV6-6,few,14,TRBD1,TGTGCCAGCAGCCCGGGACAGACGAAAGAGACCCAGTACTTC,CASSPGQTKETQYF
TRBJ1-1,TRBV4-1,few,15,.,TGCGCCAGCAGCCTCGCACAGGGCGGGAACACTGAAGCTTTCTTT,CASSLAQGGNTEAFF
TRBJ1-3,TRBV20-1,.,13,.,TGCAGTGCTAGCTTAGACGCGGGGAACACCATATATTTT,CSASLDAGNTIYF
TRBJ2-1,TRBV29-1,.,15,.,TGCAGCGTTTTATCGTTGGATGGGTCCTACAATGAGCAGTTCTTC,CSVLSLDGSYNEQFF
TRBJ1-4,TRBV20-1,.,13,.,TGCAGTGCTAGGGGCCGTGGGACTGAAAAACTGTTTTTT,CSARGRGTEKLFF
TRBJ2-5,TRBV20-1,few,16,.,TGCAGCGCTAATGTGAGGGCAAGAATACTTCAAGAGACCCAGTACTTC,CSANVRARILQETQYF
TRBJ2-5,TRBV2,few,13,TRBD2,TGTGCCACCCGACTAGCGTTAGGGGAGACCCAGTACTTC,CATRLALGETQYF
TRBJ1-5,TRBV6-6,.,13,.,TGTGCCAGCAGTTACATGGGGAGTGAGCCCCAGCATTTT,CASSYMGSEPQHF
TRBJ2-1,TRBV20-1,.,16,TRBD2,TGCAGTGCTAGAGATCGTCGGCGGGGGGGCCCCGATGAGCAGTTCTTC,CSARDRRRGGPDEQFF